This T cell receptor beta chain came from a study of blood T cell repertoires in COVID-19 (TCRdb year 2020). Notes on the research overall: Samples covering the acute and convalescent phases of COVID-19 were provided by collaborators in the United States, Italy and Spain. The material from the prospective study consisted of cDNA or gDNA derived from T cells, B-cell-depleted T cells, or PBMCs. Subjects who had been exposed to COVID-19, were actively infected with it, or had recovered from it provided the deeply sampled blood TCRbeta repertoires that made up the dataset. The repertoires were released in a freely available public database intended as a resource for research on the immune response to SARS-CoV-2. The samples were drawn from two sources: the first 160 participants of the ongoing ImmuneRACE study, and 1,000 to 1,500 subjects contributed by 6 global collaborators. A de-identified subject ID, COVID-19 status, age in years and sex were almost always included in the sample metadata. Where available, HLA class I and class II types were taken from metadata supplied by the sample provider and were not determined by assay-based typing. Study-wide conclusions, independent of this receptor: How much clinical and demographic metadata was included differed by source and by participant, and the metadata was provided uncurated.

About this clone: Its antigen is not yet known. Base qualities are not recorded, but no much larger clone differs from it by a single base.

One collaborating source in Seattle enrolled patients during active infection and followed them longitudinally through the course of disease. The collaborating institutions used their own protocols to collect whole blood in K2EDTA tubes. For TCRbeta analysis, collaborator samples were shipped as frozen whole blood, as isolated PBMCs, or as DNA extracted from either sample type. The immunoSEQ Assay, a bias-controlled multiplex PCR, was used to amplify TCRbeta CDR3 regions from genomic DNA. The authors' analysis ran thus. Within the assay, amplification of reference gene primers was used to estimate how many nucleated cells each sample contained. To quantify the absolute abundance of each unique TCRbeta CDR3 rearrangement, sequence reads were collapsed and filtered. For each sample, productive Simpson clonality was calculated as the square root of Simpson's diversity index over productive rearrangements. Not all clones reach the TCRdb copy of this immuneACCESS table, which keeps in-frame sequences only. Checked studies attribute under half of the gap to unresolved V genes and leave the rest unexplained. The DNA gave D and trimming, while V, J and clone size come from that table. This sample holds around 440,000 clones; more than 70% were observed only once. The top ten hold over 10% of the sample.

This clonotype was obtained from a woman in her fifties or sixties with COVID-19, enrolled during active disease. The sequencing input was peripheral blood.

At the DNA level, the sequence is TGCAGCTCCCGGGACAGGGGTGCGACTTTCTTT. It specifies CSSRDRGATFF. The sequence is built from TRBV29-1 and TRBJ1-1; 10 bases in the junction line up with TRBD1. CDR1 SQVTM and CDR2 ANQGSEA were looked up in the germline V gene. From the cysteine through the phenylalanine, the CDR3 covers 11 amino acids. The DNA shown is the 33-base CDR3, in frame from base 1. The V end gives up 8 bases and the J end 12 bases, leaving 9 bases in the junction not matched to a gene.